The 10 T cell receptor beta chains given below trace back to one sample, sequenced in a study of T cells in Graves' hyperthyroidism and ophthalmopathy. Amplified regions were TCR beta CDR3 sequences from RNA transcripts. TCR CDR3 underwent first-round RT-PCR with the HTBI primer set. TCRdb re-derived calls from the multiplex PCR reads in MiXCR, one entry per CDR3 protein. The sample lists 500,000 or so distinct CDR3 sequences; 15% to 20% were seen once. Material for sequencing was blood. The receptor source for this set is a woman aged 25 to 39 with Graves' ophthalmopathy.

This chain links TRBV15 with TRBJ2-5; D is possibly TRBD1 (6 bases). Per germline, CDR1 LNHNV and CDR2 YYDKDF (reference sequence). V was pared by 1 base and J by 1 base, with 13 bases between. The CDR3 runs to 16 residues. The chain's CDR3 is CATSRGITGPQETQYF. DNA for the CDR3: TGTGCCACCAGCAGAGGCATTACAGGGCCCCAAGAGACCCAGTACTTC.

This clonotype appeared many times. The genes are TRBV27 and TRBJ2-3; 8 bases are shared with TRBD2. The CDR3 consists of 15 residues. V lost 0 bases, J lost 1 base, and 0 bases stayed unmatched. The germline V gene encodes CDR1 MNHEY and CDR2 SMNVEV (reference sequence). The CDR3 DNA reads TGTGCCAGCAGTTTATCTAGCGGGGGCACAGATACGCAGTATTTT. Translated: CASSLSSGGTDTQYF.

The CDR3, as DNA: TGCAGTACCATGAACACCGGGGAGCTGTTTTTT. Translating gives CSTMNTGELFF. The chain joins TRBV20-1 to TRBJ2-2; no clear D. Between the trimmed V and J ends, which lost 8 bases and 1 base, there was a span of 5 bases. The CDR3 extends over 11 amino acids. Germline V gene lookup returns CDR1 DFQATT and CDR2 SNEGSKA (reference sequence).

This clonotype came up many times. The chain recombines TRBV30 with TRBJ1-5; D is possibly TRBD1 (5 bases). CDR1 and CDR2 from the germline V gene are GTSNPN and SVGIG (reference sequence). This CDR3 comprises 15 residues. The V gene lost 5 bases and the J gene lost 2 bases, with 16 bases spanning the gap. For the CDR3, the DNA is TGTGCCTGGTCGGGACCCAGAGGGGGCAATCAGCCCCAGCATTTT. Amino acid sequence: CAWSGPRGGNQPQHF.

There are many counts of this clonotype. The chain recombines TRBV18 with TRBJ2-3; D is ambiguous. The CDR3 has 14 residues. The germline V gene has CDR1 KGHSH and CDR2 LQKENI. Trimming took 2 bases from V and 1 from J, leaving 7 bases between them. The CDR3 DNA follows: TGTGCCAGCTCACCATCTCTTGGCACAGATACGCAGTATTTT. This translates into CASSPSLGTDTQYF.

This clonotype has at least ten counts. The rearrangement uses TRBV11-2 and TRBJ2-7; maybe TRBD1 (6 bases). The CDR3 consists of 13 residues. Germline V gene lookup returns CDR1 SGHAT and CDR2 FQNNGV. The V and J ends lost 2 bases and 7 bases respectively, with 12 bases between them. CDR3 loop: CASSLSDSLEQYF. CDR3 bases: TGTGCCAGCAGCTTATCGGACAGCTTAGAGCAGTACTTC.

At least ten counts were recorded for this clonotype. The CDR3 protein is CASSLGGGRFNEQFF. The CDR3, as DNA: TGTGCCAGCAGCTTAGGGGGCGGGAGGTTCAATGAGCAGTTCTTC. The chain uses TRBV7-2 and TRBJ2-1, with TRBD2 matching over 8 bases. V shed 1 base and J 6 bases; nucleotides not matched to a gene: 5. Germline CDR1 reads SGHTA; CDR2 reads FQGNSA. This CDR3 spans 15 amino acids.

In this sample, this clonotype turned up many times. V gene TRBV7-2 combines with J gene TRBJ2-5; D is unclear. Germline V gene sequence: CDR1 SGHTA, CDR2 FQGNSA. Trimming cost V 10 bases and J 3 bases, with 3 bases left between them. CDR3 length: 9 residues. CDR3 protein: CATEETQYF. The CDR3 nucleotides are TGTGCCACCGAAGAGACCCAGTACTTC.

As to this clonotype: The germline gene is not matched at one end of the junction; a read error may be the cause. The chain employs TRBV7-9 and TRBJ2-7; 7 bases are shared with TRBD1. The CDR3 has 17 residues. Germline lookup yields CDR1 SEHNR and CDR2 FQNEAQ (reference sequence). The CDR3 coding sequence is TGTGCTAGCAGCTTATGGGTTGGGACAGTGACCTCCTACGAGCAGTACTTC. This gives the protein CASSLWVGTVTSYEQYF.

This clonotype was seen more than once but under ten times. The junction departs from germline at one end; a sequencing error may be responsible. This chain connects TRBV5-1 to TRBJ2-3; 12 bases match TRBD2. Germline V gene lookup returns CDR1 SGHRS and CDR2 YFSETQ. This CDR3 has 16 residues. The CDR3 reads CASRAGLAGYTDTQYF. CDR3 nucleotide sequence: TGTGCCAGCAGGGCGGGACTAGCGGGTTACACAGATACGCAGTATTTT. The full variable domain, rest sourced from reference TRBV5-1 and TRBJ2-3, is KAGVTQTPRYLIKTRGQQVTLSCSPISGHRSVSWYQQTPGQGLQFLFEYFSETQRNKGNFPGRFSGRQFSNSRSEMNVSTLELGDSALYLCASRAGLAGYTDTQYFGPGTRLTVL.